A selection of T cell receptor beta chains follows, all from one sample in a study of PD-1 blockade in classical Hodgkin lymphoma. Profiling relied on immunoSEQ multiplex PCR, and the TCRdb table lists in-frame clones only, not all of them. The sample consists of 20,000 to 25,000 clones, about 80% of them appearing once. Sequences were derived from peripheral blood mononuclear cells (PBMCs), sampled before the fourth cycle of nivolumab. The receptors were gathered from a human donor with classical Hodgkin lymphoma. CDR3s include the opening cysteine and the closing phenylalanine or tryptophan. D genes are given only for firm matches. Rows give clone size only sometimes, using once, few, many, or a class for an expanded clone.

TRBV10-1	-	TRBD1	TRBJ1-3	CASSKDRAGNTIYF	TGCGCCAGCAGTAAAGACAGGGCTGGAAACACCATATATTTT
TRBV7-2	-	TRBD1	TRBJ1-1	CASSLATGMNTEAFF	TGTGCCAGCAGCTTAGCGACAGGGATGAACACTGAAGCTTTCTTT
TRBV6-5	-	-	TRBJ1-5	CASRPNSNQPQHF	TGTGCCAGCAGACCCAATAGCAATCAGCCCCAGCATTTT
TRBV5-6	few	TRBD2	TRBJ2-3	CASSLLLAGRTDTQYF	TGTGCCAGCAGCTTGTTACTAGCGGGACGCACAGATACGCAGTATTTT
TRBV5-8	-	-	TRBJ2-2	CASSLDRGELFF	TGTGCCAGCAGCTTGGACCGAGGGGAGCTGTTTTTT
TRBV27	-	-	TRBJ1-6	CASRVGTHSPLHF	TGTGCCAGCAGGGTCGGGACCCACTCACCCCTCCACTTT
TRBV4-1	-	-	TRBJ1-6	CASSQDTSPLHF	TGCGCCAGCAGCCAAGATACCTCACCCCTCCACTTT
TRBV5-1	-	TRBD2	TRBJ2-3	CASSLRLAGGRIDTQYF	TGCGCCAGCAGCTTGAGACTAGCGGGAGGCCGGATAGATACGCAGTATTTT
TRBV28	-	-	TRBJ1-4	CATRRDPNEKLFF	TGTGCCACCCGCCGGGATCCTAATGAAAAACTGTTTTTT
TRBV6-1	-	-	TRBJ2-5	CASSGYTRAEQETQYF	TGTGCCAGCAGTGGATATACGCGGGCAGAACAAGAGACCCAGTACTTC
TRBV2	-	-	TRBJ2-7	CASRREGSGEQYF	TGTGCCAGCAGAAGAGAGGGTTCAGGGGAGCAGTACTTC
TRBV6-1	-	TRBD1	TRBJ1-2	CASSEPTGGYYGYTF	TGTGCCAGCAGTGAACCGACAGGGGGCTACTATGGCTACACCTTC
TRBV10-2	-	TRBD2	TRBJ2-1	CASALTSGKDNEQFF	TGCGCCAGCGCCCTTACTAGCGGGAAGGACAATGAGCAGTTCTTC
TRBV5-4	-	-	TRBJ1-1	CASSLAAGTEAFF	TGTGCCAGCAGCTTGGCCGCGGGGACTGAAGCTTTCTTT
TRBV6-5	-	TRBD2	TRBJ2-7	CASSSRERISYEQYF	TGTGCCAGCAGTTCGCGGGAGCGTATATCCTACGAGCAGTACTTC
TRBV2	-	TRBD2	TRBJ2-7	CASRRLGLAGKYEQYF	TGTGCCAGCAGGAGGTTGGGACTAGCGGGAAAGTACGAGCAGTACTTC
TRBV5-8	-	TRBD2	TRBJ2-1	CASSLEFGLAGAFEQFF	TGTGCCAGCAGCTTGGAGTTCGGGCTAGCGGGAGCCTTTGAGCAGTTCTTC
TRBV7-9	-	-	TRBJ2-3	CASNRLVRDTQYF	TGTGCCAGCAACCGACTAGTACGGGATACGCAGTATTTT
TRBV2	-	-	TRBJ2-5	CASRNGGVETQYF	TGTGCCAGCAGGAACGGAGGGGTGGAGACCCAGTACTTC
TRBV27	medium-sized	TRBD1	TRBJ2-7	CASSYGTGVEQYF	TGTGCCAGCAGTTACGGGACAGGTGTCGAGCAGTACTTC
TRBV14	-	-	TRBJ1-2	CASSQGLGTRGNGYTF	TGTGCCAGCAGCCAAGGACTAGGGACCCGAGGGAATGGCTACACCTTC
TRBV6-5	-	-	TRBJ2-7	CASSVTGTRTYEQYF	TGTGCCAGCAGTGTTACCGGGACCCGGACCTACGAGCAGTACTTC
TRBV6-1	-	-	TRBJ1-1	CASRSGNTEAFF	TGTGCCAGCAGGTCAGGGAACACTGAAGCTTTCTTT
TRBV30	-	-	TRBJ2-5	CAWSVGAGVTQYF	TGTGCCTGGAGTGTAGGGGCAGGGGTGACCCAGTACTTC
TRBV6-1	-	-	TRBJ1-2	CASQPPGPGSYGYTF	TGTGCCAGCCAACCCCCTGGACCGGGGAGCTATGGCTACACCTTC
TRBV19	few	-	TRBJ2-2	CASLARQANTGELFF	TGTGCCAGTTTGGCCAGACAAGCGAACACCGGGGAGCTGTTTTTT
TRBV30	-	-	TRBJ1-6	CAWSRPHF	TGTGCCTGGAGTCGGCCCCACTTT
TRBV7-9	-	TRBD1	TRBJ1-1	CASSPGTAFLAFF	TGTGCCAGCAGCCCGGGGACAGCCTTTTTGGCTTTCTTT
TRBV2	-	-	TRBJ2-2	CASVQREWITGELFF	TGTGCCAGCGTCCAGAGGGAGTGGATCACCGGGGAGCTGTTTTTT
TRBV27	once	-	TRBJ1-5	CASGRSGANNQPQHF	TGTGCCAGCGGGCGATCCGGGGCCAACAATCAGCCCCAGCATTTT
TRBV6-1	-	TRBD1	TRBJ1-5	CASSRTGEYNQPQHF	TGTGCCAGCAGCCGGACAGGGGAGTACAATCAGCCCCAGCATTTT
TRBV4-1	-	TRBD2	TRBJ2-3	CASSQEIFEAGFLPDTQYF	TGCGCCAGCAGCCAAGAAATTTTCGAAGCGGGGTTTCTCCCAGATACGCAGTATTTT
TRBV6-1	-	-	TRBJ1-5	CASSEVGTNSNQPQHF	TGTGCCAGCAGTGAAGTTGGGACAAATAGCAATCAGCCCCAGCATTTT
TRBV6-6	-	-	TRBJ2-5	CASKRDRLETQYF	TGTGCCAGCAAAAGGGACCGTCTGGAGACCCAGTACTTC
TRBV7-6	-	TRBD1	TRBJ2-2	CASSLARTGSGELFF	TGTGCCAGCAGCTTAGCAAGGACAGGGTCCGGGGAGCTGTTTTTT
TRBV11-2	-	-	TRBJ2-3	CASSPAGGGTQYF	TGTGCCAGCAGCCCGGCAGGGGGAGGTACGCAGTATTTT
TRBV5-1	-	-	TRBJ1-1	CASSLAGRQGTEAFF	TGCGCCAGCAGCTTGGCAGGCCGGCAGGGGACTGAAGCTTTCTTT
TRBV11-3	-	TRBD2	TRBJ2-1	CASSSGTKGNEQFF	TGTGCCAGCAGCTCGGGGACTAAAGGGAATGAGCAGTTCTTC
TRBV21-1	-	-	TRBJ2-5	CASSKVWAPSETQYF	TGTGCCAGCAGCAAAGTATGGGCACCTTCAGAGACCCAGTACTTC
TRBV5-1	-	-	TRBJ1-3	CASSSQGSGNTIYF	TGCGCCAGCAGCTCTCAGGGGTCTGGAAACACCATATATTTT
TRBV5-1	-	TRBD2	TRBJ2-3	CASSLGTRGVADTQYF	TGCGCCAGCAGCTTGGGTACCCGGGGGGTTGCAGATACGCAGTATTTT
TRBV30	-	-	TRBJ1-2	CAWNEVGAGGGYTF	TGTGCCTGGAATGAGGTCGGAGCGGGTGGTGGCTACACCTTC